This T cell receptor (beta chain) was sequenced in a study of radiotherapy plus CTLA-4 blockade in lung cancer. The method was immunoSEQ multiplex PCR; TCRdb's version includes in-frame clones alone and lacks a portion of them. The sample lists about 66,000 clones; over 75% were seen once. General observations from the study: Researchers report tumor-derived TCR clones expanding in blood after radiotherapy plus ipilimumab.

Concerning this clone itself: The antigen is undetermined.

The V gene's germline CDR1 is WSHSY and CDR2 SAAADI. The CDR3 is 15 residues long. V lost 3 bases, J lost 7 bases, and 3 bases stayed unmatched. This chain links TRBV10-2 with TRBJ1-6; 10 positions match TRBD1. The TCR sequence derives from a human donor with non-small cell lung cancer who had a partial response to radiotherapy plus ipilimumab. This sample comprised peripheral blood, obtained from a patient treated with radiotherapy plus ipilimumab. CDR3 coding DNA: TGCGCCAGCAGTGAAGAGGGACAGGGGAATTCACCCCTCCACTTT. It is translated as CASSEEGQGNSPLHF.